This T cell receptor (beta chain) appears in the sequencing data of a study of T cells after yellow fever vaccination. In TCRdb, the 5' RACE reads were re-called with MiXCR into one record per CDR3 protein. This sample carries some 340,000 distinct CDR3 sequences, approximately 4% of them seen once, and the ten largest clones take roughly 25%. The sample here was PBMCs, taken 5 days after the yellow fever booster vaccination. The clonotype was recovered from a young man who received the YFV17D yellow fever vaccine.

The CDR3 loop reads CASSERPWNNEQFF. CDR3 in DNA: TGTGCCAGCAGTGAAAGACCCTGGAACAATGAGCAGTTCTTC. The chain employs TRBV2 and TRBJ2-1; D not resolved. CDR3 length: 14 amino acids. Trimming took 2 bases from V and 5 from J, leaving 10 bases between them. Germline loops: CDR1 SNHLY, CDR2 FYNNEI.